One sample yielded the 8 T cell receptor beta chains listed below, sequenced in a study of blood T cell repertoires in COVID-19. Produced via immunoSEQ multiplex PCR; TCRdb's table is partial and in-frame only. This sample has roughly 400,000 clones, with approximately 90% found just once. Sequenced sample: PBMCs or T cells enriched from blood (not recorded which). The receptor set was obtained from a woman aged 18-29 years who had been exposed to COVID-19.

The chain links TRBV27 to TRBJ1-3; no firm D call. Germline V CDR1 and CDR2: MNHEY, SMNVEV (reference sequence). The CDR3 is 14 amino acids. V was trimmed by 3 bases and J by 0 bases, leaving 6 bases between them. In DNA form, the CDR3 reads TGTGCCAGCAGTTTCGTCCCCTCTGGAAACACCATATATTTT. It yields the protein CASSFVPSGNTIYF.

This sequence joins TRBV5-1 and TRBJ1-5; D perhaps matches TRBD1 (5 bases). CDR3 length equals 13 residues. Germline lookup yields CDR1 SGHRS and CDR2 YFSETQ. V was trimmed by 4 bases and J by 4 bases, leaving 9 bases between them. This chain's CDR3 is CASSTGGNQPQHF. The CDR3 nucleotides are TGCGCCAGCAGCACCGGGGGTAATCAGCCCCAGCATTTT.

A single count supports this clone. The chain couples TRBV27 to TRBJ1-5; D is ambiguous. The CDR3 length is 13 residues. Trimming shortened V by 5 bases and J by 7 bases, and 12 bases separated the two germline ends. Per the germline V gene, CDR1 is MNHEY and CDR2 is SMNVEV (reference sequence). The CDR3 spells CASSVREEQPQHF. The CDR3 DNA sequence: TGTGCCAGCAGTGTAAGGGAGGAGCAGCCCCAGCATTTT.

The CDR3 sequence is CASSLTEGADTQYF. The CDR3 DNA reads as TGCGCCAGCAGCTTGACGGAGGGCGCAGATACGCAGTATTTT. The rearrangement uses TRBV5-1 and TRBJ2-3, with D tentatively TRBD2 (6 bases). Trimming pared 1 base from V and 4 bases from J, leaving 10 bases between. CDR1 is SGHRS and CDR2 is YFSETQ in the germline V gene. The CDR3 covers 14 residues.

The chain uses TRBV28 and TRBJ2-1; TRBD2 matches at 8 bases. Germline assignment: CDR1 MDHEN and CDR2 SYDVKM. The CDR3 totals 11 residues. V was pared by 7 bases and J by 15 bases, with 8 bases of the junction left unmatched. CDR3 coding DNA: TGTGCCAGCAATAGGGGACTAGTGCGGTTCTTC. This encodes CASNRGLVRFF. The full variable domain, completed using reference TRBV28 and TRBJ2-1, is DVKVTQSSRYLVKRTGEKVFLECVQDMDHENMFWYRQDPGLGLRLIYFSYDVKMKEKGDIPEGYSVSREKKERFSLILESASTNQTSMYLCASNRGLVRFFGPGTRLTVL.

J is TRBJ2-7 and V is TRBV7-8; 9 bases line up with TRBD2. CDR1 and CDR2 (germline): SGHVS, FQNEAQ. The CDR3 is 16 residues long. Losses at the gene ends were 5 bases for V and 1 base for J; bases not matched to a gene: 9. This CDR3 reads CASSLSSSGASYEQYF. CDR3 sequence (DNA): TGTGCCAGCAGCCTGAGTTCTAGCGGGGCATCCTACGAGCAGTACTTC.

CDR3 nucleotides: TGTGCCAGTAGTATCCAAGGGGGCGACACTGAAGCTTTCTTT. Amino acid sequence: CASSIQGGDTEAFF. The chain couples TRBV19 to TRBJ1-1; TRBD1 matches 7 bases. The CDR3 extends over 14 amino acids. CDR1 and CDR2 (germline): LNHDA, SQIVND (reference sequence). The trim removed 3 bases at V and 3 bases at J, leaving 4 bases unmatched.

The chain joins TRBV29-1 to TRBJ2-1; 8 positions agree with TRBD2. V gave up 5 bases and J gave up 0 bases; unmatched junction bases: 6. Germline V lookup: CDR1 SQVTM, CDR2 ANQGSEA. The CDR3 sequence is 15 residues long. Here the CDR3 reads CSVRGGPGSYNEQFF. CDR3 DNA: TGCAGCGTTCGGGGGGGGCCAGGCTCCTACAATGAGCAGTTCTTC.